Detailed here is one T cell receptor (beta chain). The target antigen is unknown. HIV-negative, healthy adults without recent acute infections or vaccinations were the donors. Under the authors' procedure: Filtering differed for immunoSEQ, which gave only junction sequences without quality scores. The assay was immunoSEQ multiplex PCR, and TCRdb's table has in-frame clones only and misses some. That table supplies the V and J calls and clone size; D and trimming were determined from the DNA. The repertoire consists of a few million clones, with over 85% occurring once and the leading ten covering about 0.41%. This sample is part of a study of shared clonotypes between healthy human individuals. Points from the study as a whole: Rarefaction demonstrated incomplete sorted-subset sequencing despite large depth.

CDR1 is SGHRS and CDR2 is YFSETQ in the germline V gene. CDR3 length equals 13 residues. Trimming cost V 2 bases and J 0 bases, with 5 bases left between them. Sequenced sample: naive CD4+ T cells from PBMCs. Specified subset: CD45RA+ positively selected. V gene TRBV5-1 combines with J gene TRBJ1-1; D gene unclear. The receptor's source is a young man in good health. Some clones in this sample may be carry-over from other donors' samples. This chain's CDR3 is CASSFQMNTEAFF. The DNA for the CDR3 is TGCGCCAGCAGCTTCCAGATGAACACTGAAGCTTTCTTT.